A selection of T cell receptor beta chains follows, all from one sample in a study of shared T cell receptors in the human thymus. Profiling relied on immunoSEQ multiplex PCR, and the TCRdb table lists in-frame clones only, not all of them. The table has roughly 500,000 clones, more than 75% seen once. These sequences were also reported in another study, on human thymus T cells.

The specimen was thymocytes. These receptors were collected from a boy in the first two years of life with a congenital heart defect. Each CDR3 is given with its conserved first and last residue. Each record gives: V gene, clone size, J gene, D gene, CDR3 protein, CDR3 DNA. A D gene is named only where the DNA matches it firmly. A clone size is listed for some rows: how often the clone was seen (once, few, many), or a class if it is expanded.

TRBV6-4	.	TRBJ1-1	.	CASSLGRNTEAFF	TGTGCCAGCAGTCTCGGGAGGAACACTGAAGCTTTCTTT
TRBV9	.	TRBJ2-1	TRBD1	CASSQGTGGYYNEQFF	TGTGCCAGCAGCCAAGGGACAGGGGGCTACTACAATGAGCAGTTCTTC
TRBV2	.	TRBJ1-4	.	CASQGKREKLFF	TGTGCCAGCCAGGGGAAGCGCGAAAAACTGTTTTTT
TRBV2	.	TRBJ2-1	.	CASSDKGAGLRDHEQFF	TGTGCCAGCAGCGATAAAGGGGCCGGGTTAAGGGATCATGAGCAGTTCTTC
TRBV29-1	.	TRBJ2-2	.	CSVETGKGTGELFF	TGCAGCGTTGAAACAGGGAAGGGAACCGGGGAGCTGTTTTTT
TRBV6-5	.	TRBJ1-5	.	CASSLGPDQPQHF	TGTGCCAGCAGCCTTGGCCCCGATCAGCCCCAGCATTTT
TRBV5-1	.	TRBJ1-4	.	CASSRWTNEKLFF	TGCGCCAGCAGCCGGTGGACTAATGAAAAACTGTTTTTT
TRBV7-2	.	TRBJ1-2	.	CASSFAGVRKYGYTF	TGTGCCAGCAGCTTCGCAGGGGTCCGAAAGTATGGCTACACCTTC
TRBV25-1	.	TRBJ2-1	TRBD2	CASSGPSGSVYNEQFF	TGTGCCAGCAGTGGACCTAGCGGGAGTGTATACAATGAGCAGTTCTTC
TRBV28	.	TRBJ1-4	TRBD1	CASSFAGTGEKLFF	TGTGCCAGCAGTTTCGCCGGGACAGGCGAAAAACTGTTTTTT
TRBV30	once	TRBJ1-1	.	CAWSDNLPTVNTEAFF	TGTGCCTGGAGTGATAACCTTCCGACAGTGAACACTGAAGCTTTCTTT
TRBV27	.	TRBJ1-1	TRBD1	CASSSYRGNTEAFF	TGTGCCAGCAGTTCCTACAGGGGAAACACTGAAGCTTTCTTT
TRBV5-8	.	TRBJ2-2	.	CASSLARQNTGELFF	TGTGCCAGCAGCTTGGCCCGACAGAACACCGGGGAGCTGTTTTTT
TRBV4-3	.	TRBJ2-1	TRBD2	CASSHFGRAGNNEQFF	TGCGCCAGCAGCCACTTCGGGAGGGCCGGGAACAATGAGCAGTTCTTC
TRBV27	.	TRBJ1-4	.	CASGTKLATNEKLFF	TGTGCCAGCGGTACCAAACTAGCAACTAATGAAAAACTGTTTTTT
TRBV11-2	.	TRBJ1-1	TRBD1	CASSLWPSAEDRDTEAFF	TGTGCCAGCAGCTTATGGCCATCCGCGGAGGACAGGGACACTGAAGCTTTCTTT
TRBV25-1	once	TRBJ2-1	.	CASSGLSGGDSYNEQFF	TGTGCCAGCAGTGGGTTGAGCGGCGGGGACTCGTACAATGAGCAGTTCTTC
TRBV11-2	.	TRBJ2-6	.	CASSVGQPGFSSGANVLTF	TGTGCCAGCAGCGTCGGACAGCCTGGATTTAGCTCTGGGGCCAACGTCCTGACTTTC
TRBV7-2	.	TRBJ2-1	TRBD2	CASSLETSGRGYEQFF	TGTGCCAGCAGCTTAGAGACTAGCGGGAGGGGCTATGAGCAGTTCTTC
TRBV28	.	TRBJ1-1	.	CASSFGHLNTEAFF	TGTGCCAGCAGTTTCGGACACTTGAACACTGAAGCTTTCTTT
TRBV9	.	TRBJ2-3	TRBD2	CASSVATERLAGPNTQYF	TGTGCCAGCAGCGTAGCTACGGAGAGACTAGCGGGCCCGAATACGCAGTATTTT
TRBV14	.	TRBJ2-7	TRBD2	CASSQSSGLAGNEQYF	TGTGCCAGCAGCCAATCTTCCGGACTAGCGGGAAATGAGCAGTACTTC
TRBV19	few	TRBJ1-2	.	CASSIEAGNYGYTF	TGTGCCAGTAGTATAGAGGCAGGCAACTATGGCTACACCTTC
TRBV9	.	TRBJ2-1	TRBD1	CASSPRQGAGNEQFF	TGTGCCAGCAGCCCCCGACAGGGGGCAGGGAATGAGCAGTTCTTC
TRBV29-1	.	TRBJ1-1	TRBD1	CSAAPGGTGENTEAFF	TGCAGCGCCGCCCCTGGGGGGACAGGGGAAAACACTGAAGCTTTCTTT
TRBV6-6	once	TRBJ2-7	.	CASSPSGGGNEQYF	TGTGCCAGCAGTCCCTCCGGGGGTGGGAACGAGCAGTACTTC
TRBV7-9	.	TRBJ2-7	TRBD2	CASSLAAGTSGRRNEQYF	TGTGCCAGCAGCTTAGCAGCCGGGACTAGCGGGAGGAGAAACGAGCAGTACTTC
TRBV7-3	once	TRBJ2-7	.	CASSLTGAGEQYF	TGTGCCAGCAGCTTAACAGGGGCGGGGGAGCAGTACTTC
TRBV19	.	TRBJ1-4	TRBD1	CASTQTGVREKLFF	TGTGCCAGTACGCAGACAGGGGTTCGTGAAAAACTGTTTTTT
TRBV4-2	once	TRBJ2-2	.	CASSQDRVRGLTGELFF	TGTGCCAGCAGCCAAGATAGGGTGCGGGGGCTCACCGGGGAGCTGTTTTTT
TRBV5-1	.	TRBJ1-2	TRBD1	CASSLSGTGWDGYTF	TGCGCCAGCAGCTTGTCCGGGACAGGGTGGGATGGCTACACCTTC
TRBV27	few	TRBJ2-3	TRBD2	CASSPGLAGGPGAADTQYF	TGTGCCAGCAGTCCTGGACTAGCGGGAGGACCGGGGGCGGCAGATACGCAGTATTTT
TRBV5-4	.	TRBJ2-4	.	CASSSRTVAKNIQYF	TGTGCCAGCAGCTCGCGGACAGTAGCCAAAAACATTCAGTACTTC
TRBV27	.	TRBJ1-5	.	CASSSGLTLSNQPQHF	TGTGCCAGCAGTTCCGGACTGACCCTTAGCAATCAGCCCCAGCATTTT
TRBV11-3	few	TRBJ2-7	.	CASSFAREERQYF	TGTGCCAGCAGCTTCGCCAGGGAAGAAAGGCAGTACTTC
TRBV14	.	TRBJ1-1	.	CASSHTRVGTEAFF	TGTGCCAGCAGCCATACTCGGGTTGGCACTGAAGCTTTCTTT
TRBV4-3	.	TRBJ2-3	.	CASSPWRPTDTQYF	TGCGCCAGCAGCCCTTGGCGGCCCACAGATACGCAGTATTTT
TRBV5-8	.	TRBJ1-1	TRBD1	CASSLGDRYTEAFF	TGTGCCAGCAGCTTGGGGGACAGATACACTGAAGCTTTCTTT
TRBV10-2	.	TRBJ1-5	.	CASSEGHKADQPQHF	TGCGCCAGCAGTGAGGGCCATAAGGCGGATCAGCCCCAGCATTTT
TRBV28	.	TRBJ2-7	TRBD2	CASTRDGRESYEQYF	TGTGCCAGCACCCGAGACGGGCGGGAGTCCTACGAGCAGTACTTC